This is a list of T cell receptor beta chains from one sample in a study of shared clonotypes between healthy human individuals. Repertoires were generated with immunoSEQ multiplex PCR, while TCRdb's copy carries only in-frame clones and drops some. The sample shows about 2.3 million clones, just under 95% of them seen only once. The specimen sequenced was naive CD4+ T cells from PBMCs. These receptors were taken from a young man in good health. Some clones in this sample may be carry-over from other donors' samples. The CDR3 runs from the conserved cysteine through the conserved F or W. The D gene is left open where the match is weak. Not every row has a clone size; where given, it reads once, few, many or a size class.

>TRBD2|TRBV9|NA|TRBJ2-7
CASSVGVSGSPEQYF
TGTGCCAGCAGCGTAGGGGTTAGCGGGAGTCCCGAGCAGTACTTC
>NA|TRBV7-8|many|TRBJ2-2
CASSLVIFTGELFF
TGTGCCAGCAGCTTAGTAATCTTTACCGGGGAGCTGTTTTTT
>NA|TRBV9|NA|TRBJ1-4
CASNPGQTNEKLFF
TGTGCCAGCAACCCAGGACAGACGAATGAAAAACTGTTTTTT
>NA|TRBV11-2|NA|TRBJ1-2
CASSHFSYGTGYTF
TGTGCCAGCAGCCATTTTAGCTATGGGACCGGCTACACCTTC
>NA|TRBV7-9|NA|TRBJ2-1
CASSLWGPLQFF
TGTGCCAGCAGCTTATGGGGGCCCCTACAGTTCTTC
>NA|TRBV5-8|NA|TRBJ1-2
CASPISRAGGYTF
TGTGCCAGCCCTATTAGTAGGGCTGGCGGCTACACCTTC
>NA|TRBV28|NA|TRBJ1-1
CASSLASTEAFF
TGTGCCAGCAGTTTGGCTAGCACTGAAGCTTTCTTT
>NA|TRBV5-1|NA|TRBJ2-7
CASSLVAITYEQYF
TGCGCCAGCAGCTTGGTTGCGATTACCTACGAGCAGTACTTC
>NA|TRBV18|NA|TRBJ2-7
CASSPSGGEQYF
TGTGCCAGCTCACCTTCCGGGGGCGAGCAGTACTTC
>TRBD2|TRBV4-2|NA|TRBJ2-1
CASSQATSGSSYNEQFF
TGTGCCAGCAGCCAGGCGACTAGCGGGAGCTCCTACAATGAGCAGTTCTTC